The clone carrying this T cell receptor beta chain has at least ten counts. Researchers amplified the TCR beta CDR3 regions from RNA transcripts. A first-round RT-PCR of the TCR CDR3 used the HTBI primer set. TCRdb analysed the multiplex PCR reads with MiXCR anew, one entry per CDR3 protein. Of approximately 330,000 distinct CDR3 sequences in the sample, 21% are singletons; the top ten hold 50%. The germline V gene has CDR1 MNHEY and CDR2 SVGAGI. This CDR3 is built from 14 residues. The V end was cut by 1 base, the J end by 7 bases, with 14 bases between. This record comes from a study of T cells in Graves' hyperthyroidism and ophthalmopathy.

The J gene is TRBJ2-7, the V gene TRBV6-5, with a possible D match to TRBD1 (5 bases). The receptor's source is a woman aged 50 to 65 with Graves' hyperthyroidism. Material: blood. CDR3 region: CASSYFRTGDEQYF. As DNA, the CDR3 is TGTGCCAGCAGTTACTTTCGCACAGGCGATGAGCAGTACTTC.